Given below is one T cell receptor beta chain in context. In the original analysis: Reference gene primer amplification in the assay estimated nucleated cell counts. TCRdb keeps only in-frame clones here, not all; method: immunoSEQ multiplex PCR. For V, J and clone size, that table is used; D and trimming come from the DNA. The table includes about 180,000 clones, over 80% detected once. This sample is drawn from a study of blood T cell repertoires in COVID-19. Study in general: Nucleic acid was either cDNA or gDNA, and it came from T cells, B-cell-depleted T cells, or PBMCs.

Seattle cases were enrolled at active infection and followed longitudinally. Input material: peripheral blood. The receptor comes from a woman aged 40 to 50 with COVID-19, enrolled during active disease.

The DNA of the CDR3 is TGTGCCAGCAGCAGATATGGTAGCGGGGAAGACGAGCAGTACTTC. Protein product: CASSRYGSGEDEQYF. The V and J genes are TRBV3-1 (or the pseudogene TRBV3-2) and TRBJ2-7, with 8 bases matching TRBD2. Germline CDR1 reads LGHDT; CDR2 reads YNNKEL (reference sequence). The CDR3 is 15 amino acids. The trim removed 5 bases at V and 5 bases at J, leaving 11 bases unmatched.